This paragraph reports one T cell receptor beta chain. Its antigen is unknown. This entry is derived from a study of cytomegalovirus exposure and HLA in healthy donors. Overall study: A prior study identified 110 million or so unique TCR beta sequences from 190 million or so T cells.

Trimming removed 5 bases at V and 2 bases at J, with 9 bases between. CDR3 length: 14 amino acids. Germline V lookup: CDR1 MNHNS, CDR2 SASEGT. The study's findings and limits: A later analysis linked a missense variant in DCLRE1C to the trimming of TCR beta V and J genes. It was in a later analysis that TCR association rates were seen to vary by HLA locus, highest for DRB1 and lowest for HLA-C.

Both 60 Vbeta primers and 13 Jbeta primers went into the PCR. TCRdb keeps only in-frame clones here, not all; method: immunoSEQ multiplex PCR. The table has roughly 120,000 clones, less than 10% seen once; the top ten hold about 6.6%. The specimen sequenced was PBMCs. The clonotype comes from a middle-aged woman in good health and CMV-seropositive. The rearrangement joins TRBV6-1 to TRBJ2-2; maybe TRBD1 (6 bases). CDR3 region: CASSRTVNTGELFF. For the CDR3, the DNA is TGTGCCAGCAGTCGGACAGTAAACACCGGGGAGCTGTTTTTT.